Following are 4 T cell receptor beta chains from one sample sequenced in a study of T cells in Graves' hyperthyroidism and ophthalmopathy. Amplified regions were TCR beta CDR3 sequences from RNA transcripts. The HTBI set primed first-round TCR CDR3 RT-PCR. MiXCR, run by TCRdb on the multiplex PCR reads, gives a single entry per CDR3 protein. Of 500,000 to 600,000 distinct CDR3 sequences listed, about 45% are singletons. The sample was peripheral blood or thyroid tissue (not recorded which). These receptors were collected from an adult woman with Graves' disease, either hyperthyroidism or ophthalmopathy (not recorded which).

In this sample, this clonotype turned up many times. The gene calls are TRBV5-1 and TRBJ1-5; D may be TRBD1 (5 bases). Germline CDR1 and CDR2: SGHRS and YFSETQ. CDR3 length: 13 amino acids. Trimming stripped 2 bases from V and 7 bases from J, with 10 bases between. DNA for the CDR3: TGCGCCAGCAGCTTTGAGGGACGGCAGCCCCAGCATTTT. Amino acids: CASSFEGRQPQHF.

The V call is TRBV7-2, the J call TRBJ2-6; D gene uncertain. CDR3 length: 14 residues. The germline V and J ends were trimmed by 5 bases and 5 bases, with 10 bases remaining between them. Germline CDR1 is SGHTA and CDR2 is FQGNSA. CDR3 protein: CASSVPPRANVLTF. CDR3 sequence (DNA): TGTGCCAGCAGCGTCCCCCCCCGGGCCAACGTCCTGACTTTC. Combining the CDR3 with reference TRBV7-2 and TRBJ2-6 gives the whole variable domain GAGVSQSPSNKVTEKGKDVELRCDPISGHTALYWYRQSLGQGLEFLIYFQGNSAPDKSGLPSDRFSAERTGGSVSTLTIQRTQQEDSAVYLCASSVPPRANVLTFGAGSRLTVL.

The sample holds a few counts of this clonotype. The chain uses TRBV28 and TRBJ1-6; D uncertain. The CDR3 loop spans 16 amino acids. Germline CDR1 and CDR2: MDHEN and SYDVKM. The ends were cut back, 4 bases at V and 8 bases at J, with 18 bases in the middle. The CDR3 here is CASSSPSQKKYSPLHF. The CDR3, as DNA: TGTGCCAGCAGTTCCCCTTCACAGAAAAAATATTCACCCCTCCACTTT.

The chain employs TRBV20-1 and TRBJ2-3, with D tentatively TRBD1 (6 bases). The CDR3 contains 16 residues. CDR1 is DFQATT and CDR2 is SNEGSKA in the germline V gene (reference sequence). The V end was cut by 0 bases, the J end by 2 bases, with 15 bases between. The CDR3 nucleotides are TGCAGTGCTAGAGATCAACAGGGCGTAAACACAGATACGCAGTATTTT. It codes for CSARDQQGVNTDTQYF.